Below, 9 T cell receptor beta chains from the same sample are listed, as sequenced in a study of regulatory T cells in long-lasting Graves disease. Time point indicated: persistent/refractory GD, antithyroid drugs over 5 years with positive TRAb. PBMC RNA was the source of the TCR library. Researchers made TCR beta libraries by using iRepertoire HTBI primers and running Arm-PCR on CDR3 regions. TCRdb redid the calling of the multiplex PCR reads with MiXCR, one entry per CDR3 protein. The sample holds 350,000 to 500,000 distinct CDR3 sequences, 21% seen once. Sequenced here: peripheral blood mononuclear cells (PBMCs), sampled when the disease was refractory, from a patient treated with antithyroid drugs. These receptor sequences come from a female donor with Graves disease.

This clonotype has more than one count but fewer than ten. The chain's CDR3 is CASRVRQSGYEQYF. The DNA for the CDR3 is TGTGCCAGCAGGGTTCGACAGAGCGGCTACGAGCAGTACTTC. The chain employs TRBV6-1 and TRBJ2-7, with D possibly being TRBD1 or TRBD2 (5 bases each). V lost 6 bases and J lost 3, with 15 bases in between. Per the germline V gene, CDR1 is MNHNS and CDR2 is SASEGT. This CDR3 comprises 14 residues.

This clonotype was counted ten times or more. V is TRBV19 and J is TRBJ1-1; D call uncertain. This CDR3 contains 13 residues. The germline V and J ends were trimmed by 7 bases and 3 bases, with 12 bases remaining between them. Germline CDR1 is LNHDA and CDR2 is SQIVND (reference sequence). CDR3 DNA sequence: TGTGCCAGTACGAATATGGGAGACACTGAAGCTTTCTTT. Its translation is CASTNMGDTEAFF.

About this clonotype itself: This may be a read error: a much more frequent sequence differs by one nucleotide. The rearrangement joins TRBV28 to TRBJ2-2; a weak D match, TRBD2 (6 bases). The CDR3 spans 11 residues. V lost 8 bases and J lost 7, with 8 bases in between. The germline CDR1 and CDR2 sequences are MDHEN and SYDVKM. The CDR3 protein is CASAEGGELFF. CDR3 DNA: TGTGCCAGCGCGGAGGGCGGGGAGCTGTTTTTT. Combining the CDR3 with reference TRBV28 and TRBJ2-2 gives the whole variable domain DVKVTQSSRYLVKRTGEKVFLECVQDMDHENMFWYRQDPGLGLRLIYFSYDVKMKEKGDIPEGYSVSREKKERFSLILESASTNQTSMYLCASAEGGELFFGEGSRLTVL.

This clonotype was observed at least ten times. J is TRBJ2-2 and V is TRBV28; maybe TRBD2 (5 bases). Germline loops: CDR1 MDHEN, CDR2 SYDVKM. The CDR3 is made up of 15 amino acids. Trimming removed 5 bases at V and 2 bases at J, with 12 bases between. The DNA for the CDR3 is TGTGCCAGCAGTCCAACGGGATACAACACCGGGGAGCTGTTTTTT. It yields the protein CASSPTGYNTGELFF.

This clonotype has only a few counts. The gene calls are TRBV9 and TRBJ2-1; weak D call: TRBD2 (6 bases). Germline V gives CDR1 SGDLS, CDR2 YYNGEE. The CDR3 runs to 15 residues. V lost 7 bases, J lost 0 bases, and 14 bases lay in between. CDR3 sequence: CASSNQGGSYNEQFF. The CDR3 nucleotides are TGTGCCAGCTCCAACCAGGGAGGCTCCTACAATGAGCAGTTCTTC.

CDR3 bases: TGTGCCAGCAGTTATCTACTAGCGGGAGGGCCGCGGACCGGGGAGCTGTTTTTT. Translation gives CASSYLLAGGPRTGELFF. The J gene is TRBJ2-2, the V gene TRBV6-5, with 13 bases aligning to TRBD2. J lost 5 bases, V lost 3 bases, and 9 bases had no gene match. Germline V lookup: CDR1 MNHEY, CDR2 SVGAGI. This CDR3 spans 18 amino acids.

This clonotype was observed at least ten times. CDR3 sequence reads: CASTRDGAYEQYF. DNA of the CDR3: TGTGCCAGCACAAGGGACGGAGCCTACGAGCAGTACTTC. The chain couples TRBV2 to TRBJ2-7; D may correspond to TRBD1 or TRBD2 (5 bases each). This CDR3 has 13 amino acids. Between the trimmed V and J ends, which lost 7 bases and 2 bases, there was a span of 12 bases. CDR1 and CDR2 from the germline V gene are SNHLY and FYNNEI. Full variable domain (rest looked up from reference TRBV2 and TRBJ2-7): EPEVTQTPSHQVTQMGQEVILRCVPISNHLYFYWYRQILGQKVEFLVSFYNNEISEKSEIFDDQFSVERPDGSNFTLKIRSTKLEDSAMYFCASTRDGAYEQYFGPGTRLTVT.

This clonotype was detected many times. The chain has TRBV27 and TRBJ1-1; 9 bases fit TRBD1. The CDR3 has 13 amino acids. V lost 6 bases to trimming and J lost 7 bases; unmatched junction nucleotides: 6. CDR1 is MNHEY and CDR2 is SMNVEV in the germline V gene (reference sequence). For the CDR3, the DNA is TGTGCCAGCAGGTCGGGACAGGGAGGTGAAGCTTTCTTT. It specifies CASRSGQGGEAFF.

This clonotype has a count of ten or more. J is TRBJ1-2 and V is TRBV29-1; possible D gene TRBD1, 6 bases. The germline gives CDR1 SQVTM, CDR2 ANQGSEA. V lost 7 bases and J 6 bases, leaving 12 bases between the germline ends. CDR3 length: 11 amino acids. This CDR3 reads CSGGTMNGYTF. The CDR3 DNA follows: TGCAGCGGCGGGACAATGAATGGCTACACCTTC.